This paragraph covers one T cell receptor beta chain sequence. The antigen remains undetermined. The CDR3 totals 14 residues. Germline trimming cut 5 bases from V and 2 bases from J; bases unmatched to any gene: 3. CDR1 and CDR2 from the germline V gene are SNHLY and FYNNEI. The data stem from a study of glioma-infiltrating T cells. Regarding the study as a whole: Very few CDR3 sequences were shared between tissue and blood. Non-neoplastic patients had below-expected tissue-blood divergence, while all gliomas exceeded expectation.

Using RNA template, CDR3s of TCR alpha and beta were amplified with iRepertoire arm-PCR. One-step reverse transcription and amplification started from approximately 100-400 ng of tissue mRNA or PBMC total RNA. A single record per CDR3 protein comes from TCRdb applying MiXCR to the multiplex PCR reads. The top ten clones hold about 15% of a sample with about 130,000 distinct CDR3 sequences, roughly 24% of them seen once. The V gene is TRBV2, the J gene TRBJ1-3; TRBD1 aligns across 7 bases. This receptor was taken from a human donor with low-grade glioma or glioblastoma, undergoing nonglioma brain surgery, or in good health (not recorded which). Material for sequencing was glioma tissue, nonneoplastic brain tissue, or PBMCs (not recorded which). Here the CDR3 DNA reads TGTGCCAGCAGTCGGGACAGACCTGGAAACACCATATATTTT. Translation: CASSRDRPGNTIYF. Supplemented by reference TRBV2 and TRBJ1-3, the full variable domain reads EPEVTQTPSHQVTQMGQEVILRCVPISNHLYFYWYRQILGQKVEFLVSFYNNEISEKSEIFDDQFSVERPDGSNFTLKIRSTKLEDSAMYFCASSRDRPGNTIYFGEGSWLTVV.